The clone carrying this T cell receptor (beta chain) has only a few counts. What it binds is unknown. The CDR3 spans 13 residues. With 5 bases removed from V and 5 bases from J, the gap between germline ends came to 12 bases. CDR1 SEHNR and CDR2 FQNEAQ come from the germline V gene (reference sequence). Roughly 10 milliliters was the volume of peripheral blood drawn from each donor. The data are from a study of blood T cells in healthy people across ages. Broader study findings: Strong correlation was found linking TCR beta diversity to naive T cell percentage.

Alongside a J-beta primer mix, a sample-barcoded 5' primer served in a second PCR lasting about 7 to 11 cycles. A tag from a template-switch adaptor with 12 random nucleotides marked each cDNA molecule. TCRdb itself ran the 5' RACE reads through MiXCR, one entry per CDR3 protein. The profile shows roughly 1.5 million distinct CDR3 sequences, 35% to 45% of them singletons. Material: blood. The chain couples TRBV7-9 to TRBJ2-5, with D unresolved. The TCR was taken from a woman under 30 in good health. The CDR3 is CASSRALSETQYF. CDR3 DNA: TGTGCCAGCAGCCGGGCCCTTTCGGAGACCCAGTACTTC. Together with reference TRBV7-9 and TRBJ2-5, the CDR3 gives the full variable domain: DTGVSQNPRHKITKRGQNVTFRCDPISEHNRLYWYRQTLGQGPEFLTYFQNEAQLEKSRLLSDRFSAERPKGSFSTLEIQRTEQGDSAMYLCASSRALSETQYFGPGTRLLVL.